The 17 T cell receptor beta chains in this list originate from one sample, sequenced in a study of blood T cell repertoires in COVID-19. Sequencing was performed with immunoSEQ multiplex PCR; in TCRdb, only in-frame clones are kept and a portion is missing. The sample shows under 200,000 clones, more than 75% of them seen only once. Sequenced: peripheral blood. The receptors derive from a woman in her 50s with COVID-19, enrolled during active disease.

J is TRBJ2-3 and V is TRBV5-1; 12 bases are a match to TRBD2. In germline, CDR1 is SGHRS, CDR2 YFSETQ. This CDR3 spans 15 amino acids. The V and J ends lost 2 bases and 4 bases, in that order; junction bases with no gene match: 2. For the CDR3, the DNA is TGCGCCAGCAGCTTTGGACTAGCGGGACCAGATACGCAGTATTTT. Protein: CASSFGLAGPDTQYF.

The table lists this clone with a few counts. The chain couples TRBV15 to TRBJ1-6; 7 bases align to TRBD1. Germline CDR1 and CDR2: LNHNV and YYDKDF (reference sequence). After removal of 2 bases from V and 6 bases from J, the junction contained 4 bases not matched to a gene. The CDR3 has 15 residues. The CDR3 coding sequence is TGTGCCACCAGCAGAATTACAGGGGTTAATTCACCCCTCCACTTT. Translation: CATSRITGVNSPLHF.

This clone has just a few counts. V usage is TRBV7-2 and J usage is TRBJ2-7; a weak D match, TRBD2 (6 bases). CDR1 and CDR2 (germline): SGHTA, FQGNSA. The CDR3 is 15 residues long. The V gene lost 5 bases and the J gene lost 4 bases, with 18 bases spanning the gap. This chain's CDR3 is CASSASVGVWYEQYF. The CDR3 DNA reads TGTGCCAGCAGCGCTAGCGTCGGGGTATGGTACGAGCAGTACTTC.

The genes are TRBV5-4 and TRBJ1-1; 7 nucleotides align to TRBD1. This CDR3 has 13 amino acids. Losses at the gene ends were 3 bases for V and 3 bases for J; bases not matched to a gene: 2. Germline V gene data show CDR1 as SGHNT and CDR2 as YYREEE (reference sequence). In DNA form, the CDR3 reads TGTGCCAGCAGCTCGGGACAGTACACTGAAGCTTTCTTT. Protein product: CASSSGQYTEAFF. Full variable domain (rest looked up from reference TRBV5-4 and TRBJ1-1): ETGVTQSPTHLIKTRGQQVTLRCSSQSGHNTVSWYQQALGQGPQFIFQYYREEENGRGNFPPRFSGLQFPNYSSELNVNALELDDSALYLCASSSGQYTEAFFGQGTRLTVV.

J is TRBJ1-1 and V is TRBV12-5; 10 bases fit TRBD1. This CDR3 has 15 residues. Germline V gives CDR1 LGHNT, CDR2 FRNRAP. The junction had 6 bases not matched to a gene; V was cut back by 0 bases and J by 8 bases. In DNA, the CDR3 is TGTGCTAGTGGTTTGGTCCCGGGACAGGGGTCCGAAGCTTTCTTT. Its translation: CASGLVPGQGSEAFF. Based on the CDR3 plus reference TRBV12-5 and TRBJ1-1, the full variable domain is DARVTQTPRHKVTEMGQEVTMRCQPILGHNTVFWYRQTMMQGLELLAYFRNRAPLDDSGMPKDRFSAEMPDATLATLKIQPSEPRDSAVYFCASGLVPGQGSEAFFGQGTRLTVV.

The chain has TRBV5-1 and TRBJ1-2, with TRBD1 as a possible D gene (6 bases). The CDR3 runs to 14 residues. Trimming pared 4 bases from V and 4 bases from J, leaving 14 bases between. CDR1 SGHRS and CDR2 YFSETQ come from the germline V gene. The CDR3 DNA follows: TGCGCCAGCAGCACAGGACAGTCCGCCTATGGCTACACCTTC. This sequence encodes CASSTGQSAYGYTF.

CDR3 loop: CASSPRTGFKSNSPLHF. CDR3 in DNA: TGTGCCAGCAGCCCCCGGACAGGGTTTAAGTCTAATTCACCCCTCCACTTT. The J gene is TRBJ1-6, the V gene TRBV7-2; the match to TRBD1 covers 8 bases. The germline V gene has CDR1 SGHTA and CDR2 FQGNSA. The CDR3 length is 17 residues. J lost 6 bases, V lost 5 bases, and 12 bases had no gene match.

The CDR3 region has the DNA TGTGCCAGCAGTAGCCAGGGGGCCCCGGCGGGCGAGCAGTACTTC. Translation gives CASSSQGAPAGEQYF. V usage is TRBV6-5 and J usage is TRBJ2-7; 8 bases line up with TRBD1. The J segment lost 6 bases and the V segment lost 5 bases, leaving 12 bases of the junction unmatched. The CDR3 loop spans 15 amino acids. Germline loops: CDR1 MNHEY, CDR2 SVGAGI.

This chain connects TRBV29-1 to TRBJ1-1; D call uncertain. CDR3 length: 12 amino acids. V was cut by 3 bases and J by 10 bases, with 15 bases left in between. Germline values: CDR1 SQVTM, CDR2 ANQGSEA. This CDR3 reads CSVEGDRLSAFF. CDR3 nucleotides: TGCAGCGTTGAGGGAGACCGCCTGTCAGCTTTCTTT. The full variable domain, its missing parts supplied by reference TRBV29-1 and TRBJ1-1, is SAVISQKPSRDICQRGTSLTIQCQVDSQVTMMFWYRQQPGQSLTLIATANQGSEATYESGFVIDKFPISRPNLTFSTLTVSNMSPEDSSIYLCSVEGDRLSAFFGQGTRLTVV.

The chain is built from TRBV4-1 and TRBJ2-3, with TRBD2 identical over 7 bases. The CDR3 totals 16 residues. Germline V gene sequence: CDR1 MGHRA, CDR2 YSYEKL. The ends lost 0 bases at V and 1 base at J; junction bases unmatched: 4. The CDR3, as DNA: TGCGCCAGCAGCCAAGACCGAACTAGCGGCACAGATACGCAGTATTTT. Protein: CASSQDRTSGTDTQYF.

The chain couples TRBV13 to TRBJ2-3; D gene ambiguous. Germline V CDR1 and CDR2: PRHDT, FYEKMQ (reference sequence). With 5 bases removed from V and 4 bases from J, the gap between germline ends came to 10 bases. The CDR3 is made up of 13 amino acids. The DNA for the CDR3 is TGTGCCAGCAGCCTACAGTCTTCAGATACGCAGTATTTT. This gives the protein CASSLQSSDTQYF.

The table lists this clone with a count of one. The rearrangement uses TRBV7-2 and TRBJ2-3, with 10 positions matching TRBD2. This CDR3 has 17 residues. Germline V gene data show CDR1 as SGHTA and CDR2 as FQGNSA. The ends lost 5 bases at V and 5 bases at J; junction bases unmatched: 13. CDR3: CASSTQAGGPRLDTQYF. DNA of the CDR3: TGTGCCAGCAGCACACAAGCGGGGGGGCCGAGGTTAGATACGCAGTATTTT.

V gene TRBV5-1 combines with J gene TRBJ1-2; TRBD1 matches at 7 bases. Germline trimming cut 4 bases from V and 8 bases from J; bases unmatched to any gene: 8. Germline CDR1 and CDR2: SGHRS and YFSETQ. This CDR3 is built from 13 residues. CDR3 DNA sequence: TGCGCCAGCAGCACAACAGGGGAGGACGGCTACACCTTC. Protein product: CASSTTGEDGYTF.

This clone was seen only a few times. This chain joins TRBV5-1 and TRBJ1-1; tentatively, D is TRBD1 (6 bases). The CDR3 loop spans 15 amino acids. V gave up 4 bases and J gave up 1 base, with 14 bases separating them. The germline CDR1 and CDR2 sequences are SGHRS and YFSETQ. The CDR3 protein is CASSPGTTQNTEAFF. DNA of the CDR3: TGCGCCAGCAGCCCAGGGACAACCCAGAACACTGAAGCTTTCTTT. Full variable domain (missing parts from reference TRBV5-1 and TRBJ1-1): KAGVTQTPRYLIKTRGQQVTLSCSPISGHRSVSWYQQTPGQGLQFLFEYFSETQRNKGNFPGRFSGRQFSNSRSEMNVSTLELGDSALYLCASSPGTTQNTEAFFGQGTRLTVV.

The gene calls are TRBV2 and TRBJ1-4; D is undetermined. V lost 3 bases to trimming and J lost 7 bases, with 9 bases between them. Looked up from germline, CDR1 is SNHLY and CDR2 is FYNNEI. The CDR3 is 13 amino acids. CDR3 residues: CASSDRNGEKLFF. Here the CDR3 DNA reads TGTGCCAGCAGTGACAGGAATGGTGAAAAACTGTTTTTT.

This clone was picked up one time. Written as DNA, the CDR3 is TGTGCCAGCAGTGAAGAACGGACAGGGGTCGCCGGGCCCCAGCATTTT. Translated, it gives CASSEERTGVAGPQHF. The chain combines TRBV2 with TRBJ1-5; 9 positions agree with TRBD1. The V and J ends lost 1 base and 9 bases, in that order; junction bases with no gene match: 10. Germline CDR1 and CDR2: SNHLY and FYNNEI. The CDR3 is made up of 16 amino acids.

This clone was counted between two and nine times. Other DNA sequences from this sample encode an identical CDR3 as well. The chain employs TRBV6-5 and TRBJ1-5; D perhaps matches TRBD1 (5 bases). CDR3 length equals 14 residues. Germline V gene data show CDR1 as MNHEY and CDR2 as SVGAGI. V was clipped by 0 bases and J by 2 bases, with 5 bases between them. The CDR3, as DNA: TGTGCCAGCAGTTACTCACAGGGCAATCAGCCCCAGCATTTT. It encodes CASSYSQGNQPQHF.